This T cell receptor (beta chain) was found in a study of T cells in localized non-small cell lung cancer. Sequencing used immunoSEQ multiplex PCR; TCRdb keeps in-frame clones, though not all of them. Altogether fewer than 1,000 clones are present, roughly 23% being singletons, with the ten largest covering around 15%. From germline, CDR1 is SGDLS and CDR2 YYNGEE. Trimming pared 3 bases from V and 0 bases from J, leaving 10 bases between. The length of the CDR3 is 15 residues. Sequenced here: lung tumor tissue, sampled before any cancer treatment. The chain links TRBV9 to TRBJ2-1, with D uncertain. The TCR comes from a female donor at least 60 years old with stage II squamous cell lung carcinoma. The CDR3: CASSAAFPSYNEQFF. The CDR3 bases are TGTGCCAGCAGCGCCGCGTTCCCCTCCTACAATGAGCAGTTCTTC.